This TCR beta chain was sequenced during a study of T-cell memory formation after mild COVID-19. Background on the study: TCR clusters were mostly donor specific.

This clonotype was found a few times. Its target is unknown. Study results and caveats: Mainly CM and EM harbored the contracting CD4+ clones; mainly EMRA harbored the CD8+ ones. Prior to infection, memory already included some responding clones, suggesting cross-reactive memory joined.

CDR3 length equals 14 residues. Trimming at V came to 8 bases and at J to 0 bases, leaving 1 base not matched to a gene. Germline V gene lookup returns CDR1 LNHDA and CDR2 SQIVND (reference sequence). After 5'RACE with constant-segment primers, TCR alpha and TCR beta cDNA libraries carrying sample barcodes and UMIs were obtained. One entry per CDR3 protein results from TCRdb running MiXCR on the 5' RACE reads. The table shows around 300,000 distinct CDR3 sequences, with just under 20% occurring only once. The clonotype comes from a man between 18 and 29 years old who had mild COVID-19 (a few samples of this study predate the infection). Cell type and time point are not known. The genes are TRBV19 and TRBJ2-6, with 7 bases aligning to TRBD1. Sequenced sample: PBMCs or a T cell subset sorted from them (not recorded which). The CDR3 region is CASDRDSGANVLTF. The CDR3 coding sequence is TGTGCCAGTGACAGGGACTCTGGGGCCAACGTCCTGACTTTC.